This T cell receptor beta chain originates from a study of T cell repertoires in cytomegalovirus infection. For the study at large: Peptides in the study included HLA-C-restricted and HLA-B-restricted CMV epitopes. Public TCR beta signatures were indicative of both CMV infection and a matching HLA type.

Using its own MiXCR run on the reads, TCRdb lists one record per CDR3 protein. Here the sample spans approximately 1,000,000 distinct CDR3 sequences, approximately 31% being singletons. On this clonotype itself: The antigen is undetermined.

Study-wide findings and caveats: There were HLA-C-restricted CMV-specific TCR beta clonotypes dominating the ex vivo response. There were carriers of CMV plus the relevant HLA, and cumulative public TCR beta family frequency identified them.

Material: cultured CD8+ T cells from PBMCs, obtained from culture after CMV antigen stimulation. The sequence came from a human donor in good health (CMV status not recorded). Some clones in this sample may be carry-over from other donors' samples.

CDR3 in amino acids: CASSYGFEAATNEKLFF. The CDR3 DNA sequence: TGTGCCAGCAGTTACGGCTTTGAGGCGGCAACTAATGAAAAACTGTTTTTT. The chain has TRBV6-5 and TRBJ1-4; D ambiguous. V was clipped by 2 bases and J by 0 bases, with 13 bases between them. The CDR3 extends over 17 amino acids. Germline CDR1 is MNHEY and CDR2 is SVGAGI.